This TCR beta chain was obtained from a study of breast tumors, draining lymph nodes, adjacent tissues. Study-level points and caveats: Data only fit, rather than demonstrated, lymph node origin of most tumor T cells. Tumors had less TCR diversity than lymph nodes, more than nontumor tissue. Luminal-like breast cancer showed significantly greater tumor-nontumor repertoire similarity than basal-like breast cancer did.

V shed 3 bases and J shed 8 bases, with 19 bases lying between them. Germline V gene sequence: CDR1 SNHLY, CDR2 FYNNEI. CDR3 length: 15 residues. This clonotype was found many times. Antigen: not known. Each CDR3 protein gets one entry after TCRdb re-called the multiplex PCR reads with MiXCR. The table lists approximately 230,000 distinct CDR3 sequences, 30% to 35% of them singletons, with approximately 3.6% in the top ten. Breast cancer patients provided tissue from their axillary draining lymph nodes. The rearrangement uses TRBV2 and TRBJ1-2; D remains ambiguous. The sequencing sample was made of axillary lymph node tissue. This sequence was found in a female donor with breast cancer. Some clones in this sample may be carry-over from other donors' samples. The DNA of the CDR3 is TGTGCCAGCAGTGAGTCCGGGCTCCCCGCGGTAGGCTACACCTTC. This gives the protein CASSESGLPAVGYTF.